This T cell receptor beta chain was identified in a study of blood T cell repertoires in COVID-19. Trimming removed 2 bases from V and 4 bases from J, with 12 bases in between. Germline CDR1 is MNHNS and CDR2 is SASEGT. The CDR3 contains 15 residues. Original processing notes: Using reference gene primer amplification, nucleated cell counts were estimated. TCRdb keeps only in-frame clones here, not all; method: immunoSEQ multiplex PCR. V, J and clone size reflect that table, while D and trimming were determined from the DNA. This table has 93,000 or so clones, approximately 88% appearing once. The sequence derives from a human donor in a cohort sampled during active COVID-19. The sequencing sample was made of peripheral blood. The chain joins TRBV6-1 to TRBJ1-5, with D unresolved. CDR3 sequence: CASSEWRSPNQPQHF. In nucleotides, the CDR3 is TGTGCCAGCAGTGAATGGCGGAGCCCTAATCAGCCCCAGCATTTT.